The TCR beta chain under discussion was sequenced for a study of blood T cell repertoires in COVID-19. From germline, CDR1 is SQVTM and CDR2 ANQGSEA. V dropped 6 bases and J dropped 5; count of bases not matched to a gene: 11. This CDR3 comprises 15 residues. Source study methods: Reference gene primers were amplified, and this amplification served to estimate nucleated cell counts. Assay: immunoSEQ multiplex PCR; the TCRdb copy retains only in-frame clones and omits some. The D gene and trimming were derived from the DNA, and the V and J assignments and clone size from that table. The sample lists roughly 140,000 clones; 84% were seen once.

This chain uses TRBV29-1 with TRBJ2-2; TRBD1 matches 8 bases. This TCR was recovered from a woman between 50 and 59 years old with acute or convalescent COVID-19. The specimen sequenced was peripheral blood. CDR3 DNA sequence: TGCAGCGTACGGACAGGGTCCGGCCAGACCGGGGAGCTGTTTTTT. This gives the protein CSVRTGSGQTGELFF.